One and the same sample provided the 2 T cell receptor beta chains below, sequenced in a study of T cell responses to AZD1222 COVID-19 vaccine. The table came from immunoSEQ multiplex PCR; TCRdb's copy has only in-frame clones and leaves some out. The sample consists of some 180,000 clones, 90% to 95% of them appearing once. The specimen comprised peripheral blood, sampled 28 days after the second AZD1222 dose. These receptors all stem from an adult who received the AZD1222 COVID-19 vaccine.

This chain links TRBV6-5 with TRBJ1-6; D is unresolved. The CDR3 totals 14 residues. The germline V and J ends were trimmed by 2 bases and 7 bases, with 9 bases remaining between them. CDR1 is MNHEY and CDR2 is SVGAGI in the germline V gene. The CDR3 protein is CASSYRGSNSPLHF. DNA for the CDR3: TGTGCCAGCAGTTACAGAGGGAGCAATTCACCCCTCCACTTT.

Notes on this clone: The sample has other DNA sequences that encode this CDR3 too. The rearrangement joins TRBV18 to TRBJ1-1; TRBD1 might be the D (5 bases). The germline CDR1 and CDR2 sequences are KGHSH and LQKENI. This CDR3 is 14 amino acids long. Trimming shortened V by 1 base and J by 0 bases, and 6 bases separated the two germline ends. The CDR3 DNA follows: TGTGCCAGCTCACCACGAGGGGTGAACACTGAAGCTTTCTTT. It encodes CASSPRGVNTEAFF. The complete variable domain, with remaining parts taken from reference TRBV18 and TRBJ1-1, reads NAGVMQNPRHLVRRRGQEARLRCSPMKGHSHVYWYRQLPEEGLKFMVYLQKENIIDESGMPKERFSAEFPKEGPSILRIQQVVRGDSAAYFCASSPRGVNTEAFFGQGTRLTVV.